Below, 2 T cell receptor beta chains from the same sample are listed, as sequenced in a study of blood T cell repertoires in COVID-19 (dated by TCRdb to 2018 to 2021). Libraries were made using the immunoSEQ multiplex PCR assay. TCRdb carries this immuneACCESS record with in-frame sequences only. Its versions omit some clonotypes, under half of them owing to an unresolved V gene in the studies checked, with the rest unexplained. This sample holds fewer than 500,000 clones; around 87% were observed only once. The top ten constitute roughly 1.4% of the sample. Source material: PBMCs or T cells enriched from blood (not recorded which). These receptors were taken from a man aged 30 to 45 who had recovered from COVID-19.

This rearrangement joins TRBV5-4 to TRBJ2-1; 7 bases are a match to TRBD2. The CDR3 has 13 residues. Germline values: CDR1 SGHNT, CDR2 YYREEE (reference sequence). Trimming cost V 3 bases and J 6 bases; bases outside gene matches: 3. This CDR3 is CASSSWTSNEQFF. In DNA, the CDR3 is TGTGCCAGCAGCTCCTGGACTAGCAATGAGCAGTTCTTC.

This clone was observed a single time. The chain recombines TRBV12-3 or TRBV12-4 with TRBJ1-2; possible D gene TRBD1, 6 bases. The V end lost 5 bases, the J end lost 4 bases, and 11 bases lay between the germline ends. This CDR3 comprises 13 residues. The DNA for the CDR3 is TGTGCCAGCAGTAGGGGGAGGGTCTATGGCTACACCTTC. Its translation is CASSRGRVYGYTF.